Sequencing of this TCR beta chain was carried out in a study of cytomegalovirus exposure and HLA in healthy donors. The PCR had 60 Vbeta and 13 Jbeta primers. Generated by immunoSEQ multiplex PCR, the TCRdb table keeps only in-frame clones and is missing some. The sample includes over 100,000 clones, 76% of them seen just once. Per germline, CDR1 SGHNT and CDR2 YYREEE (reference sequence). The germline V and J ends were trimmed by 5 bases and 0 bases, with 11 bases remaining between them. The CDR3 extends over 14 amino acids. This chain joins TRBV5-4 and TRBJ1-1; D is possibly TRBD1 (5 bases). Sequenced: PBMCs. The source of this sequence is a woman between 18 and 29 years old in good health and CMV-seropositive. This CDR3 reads CASRRDGLNTEAFF. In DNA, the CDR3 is TGTGCCAGCAGGCGGGACGGATTGAACACTGAAGCTTTCTTT.